The rows below give T cell receptor beta chains drawn from one sample of a study of radiation and T cells in renal cell carcinoma. Libraries were prepared by immunoSEQ multiplex PCR; TCRdb keeps only in-frame clonotypes and omits some of them. The sample has roughly 120,000 clones; about four fifths are singletons. Sequenced here: blood, sampled from a patient whose treatment included radiotherapy and nephrectomy. These receptors all come from an older woman with renal cell carcinoma. Both conserved end residues are part of each CDR3. A D gene is named only where the DNA matches it firmly. The size entry is marked missing in some rows and otherwise reads once, few, many or a size class.

clone size: -; D gene: TRBD2; V gene: TRBV4-1; J gene: TRBJ2-1; CDR3 protein: CASSPTSGRANEQFF; CDR3 DNA: TGCGCCAGCAGCCCGACTAGCGGGAGGGCCAATGAGCAGTTCTTC
clone size: -; D gene: -; V gene: TRBV4-2; J gene: TRBJ2-4; CDR3 protein: CASSQDLVQFLAKNIQYF; CDR3 DNA: TGTGCCAGCAGCCAAGATCTTGTACAGTTCCTAGCCAAAAACATTCAGTACTTC
clone size: -; D gene: -; V gene: TRBV13; J gene: TRBJ2-3; CDR3 protein: CASSLGLPGVTDTQYF; CDR3 DNA: TGTGCCAGCAGCTTAGGCCTTCCGGGAGTAACAGATACGCAGTATTTT
clone size: -; D gene: TRBD1; V gene: TRBV6-4; J gene: TRBJ1-2; CDR3 protein: CASRAGQGSHYGYTF; CDR3 DNA: TGTGCCAGCAGGGCGGGACAGGGGTCCCACTATGGCTACACCTTC
clone size: -; D gene: -; V gene: TRBV28; J gene: TRBJ1-1; CDR3 protein: CASSPGRSTEAFF; CDR3 DNA: TGTGCCAGCAGTCCGGGACGTTCCACTGAAGCTTTCTTT
clone size: once; D gene: -; V gene: TRBV5-5; J gene: TRBJ1-6; CDR3 protein: CASSFIASGAYNSPLHF; CDR3 DNA: TGTGCCAGCAGCTTCATTGCCAGCGGCGCCTATAATTCACCCCTCCACTTT
clone size: -; D gene: -; V gene: TRBV9; J gene: TRBJ2-3; CDR3 protein: CASSGTGTDTQYF; CDR3 DNA: TGTGCCAGCAGCGGGACAGGCACAGATACGCAGTATTTT
clone size: -; D gene: -; V gene: TRBV19; J gene: TRBJ1-1; CDR3 protein: CASIRGQGRDTEAFF; CDR3 DNA: TGTGCCAGTATACGGGGTCAGGGGCGAGACACTGAAGCTTTCTTT
clone size: -; D gene: -; V gene: TRBV15; J gene: TRBJ1-3; CDR3 protein: CATSRDPQISGNTIYF; CDR3 DNA: TGTGCCACCAGCAGAGATCCCCAAATCTCTGGAAACACCATATATTTT
clone size: -; D gene: -; V gene: TRBV28; J gene: TRBJ2-3; CDR3 protein: CATRRVRGIASTDTQYF; CDR3 DNA: TGTGCCACAAGGAGGGTCAGGGGAATTGCTAGCACAGATACGCAGTATTTT
clone size: -; D gene: -; V gene: TRBV18; J gene: TRBJ1-2; CDR3 protein: CASSPSGRAYGYTF; CDR3 DNA: TGTGCCAGCTCACCATCGGGTAGGGCATATGGCTACACCTTC
clone size: -; D gene: -; V gene: TRBV6-1; J gene: TRBJ1-4; CDR3 protein: CASNTGLGTNEKLFF; CDR3 DNA: TGTGCCAGCAATACAGGGTTAGGAACTAATGAAAAACTGTTTTTT